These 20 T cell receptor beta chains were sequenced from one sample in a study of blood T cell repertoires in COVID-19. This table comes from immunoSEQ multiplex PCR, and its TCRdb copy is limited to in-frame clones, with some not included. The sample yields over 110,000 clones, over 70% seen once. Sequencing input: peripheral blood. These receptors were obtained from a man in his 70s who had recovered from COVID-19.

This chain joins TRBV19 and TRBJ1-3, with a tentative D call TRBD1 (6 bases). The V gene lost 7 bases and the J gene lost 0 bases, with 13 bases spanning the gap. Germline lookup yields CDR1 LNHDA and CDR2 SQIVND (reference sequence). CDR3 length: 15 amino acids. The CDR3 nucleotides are TGTGCCAGTAAACGACAGGTCTACTCTGGAAACACCATATATTTT. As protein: CASKRQVYSGNTIYF.

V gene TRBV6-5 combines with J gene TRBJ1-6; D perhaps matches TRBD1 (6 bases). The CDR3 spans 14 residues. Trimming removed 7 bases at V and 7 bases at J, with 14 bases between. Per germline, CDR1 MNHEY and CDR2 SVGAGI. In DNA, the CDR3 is TGTGCCAGCAACCCGGACAGCGAGAATTCACCCCTCCACTTT. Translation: CASNPDSENSPLHF.

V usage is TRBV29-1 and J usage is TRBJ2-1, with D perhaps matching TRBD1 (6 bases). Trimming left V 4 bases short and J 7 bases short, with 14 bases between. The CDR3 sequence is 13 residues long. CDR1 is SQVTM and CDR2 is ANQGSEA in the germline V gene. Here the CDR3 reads CSVGQDLGNEQFF. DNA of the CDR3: TGCAGCGTTGGACAGGACCTGGGAAATGAGCAGTTCTTC.

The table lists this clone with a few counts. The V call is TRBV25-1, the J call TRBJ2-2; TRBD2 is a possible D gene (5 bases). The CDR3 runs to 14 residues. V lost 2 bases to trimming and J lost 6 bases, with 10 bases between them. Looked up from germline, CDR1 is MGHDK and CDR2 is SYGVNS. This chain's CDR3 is CASSEPAEAGELFF. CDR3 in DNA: TGTGCCAGCAGTGAACCGGCGGAGGCCGGGGAGCTGTTTTTT.

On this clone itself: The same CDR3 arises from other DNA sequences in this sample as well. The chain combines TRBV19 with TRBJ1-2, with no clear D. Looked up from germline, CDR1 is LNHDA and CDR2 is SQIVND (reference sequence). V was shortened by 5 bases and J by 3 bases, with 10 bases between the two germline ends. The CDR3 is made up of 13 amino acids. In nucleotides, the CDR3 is TGTGCCAGTAGTCCGCGGGGAGACTATGGCTACACCTTC. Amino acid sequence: CASSPRGDYGYTF. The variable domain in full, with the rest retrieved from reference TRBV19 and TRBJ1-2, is DGGITQSPKYLFRKEGQNVTLSCEQNLNHDAMYWYRQDPGQGLRLIYYSQIVNDFQKGDIAEGYSVSREKKESFPLTVTSAQKNPTAFYLCASSPRGDYGYTFGSGTRLTVV.

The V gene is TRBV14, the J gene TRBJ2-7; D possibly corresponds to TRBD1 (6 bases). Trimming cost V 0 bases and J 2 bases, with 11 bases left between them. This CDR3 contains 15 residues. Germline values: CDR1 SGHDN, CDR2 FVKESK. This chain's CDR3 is CASSQESQGTYEQYF. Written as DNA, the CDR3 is TGTGCCAGCAGCCAAGAATCACAGGGCACCTACGAGCAGTACTTC.

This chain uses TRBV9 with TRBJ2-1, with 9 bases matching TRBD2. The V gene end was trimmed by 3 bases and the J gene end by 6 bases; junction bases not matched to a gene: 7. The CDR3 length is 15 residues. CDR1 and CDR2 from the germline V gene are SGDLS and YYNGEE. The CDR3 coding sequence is TGTGCCAGCAGCGCGAGACTAGCGGTATTCAATGAGCAGTTCTTC. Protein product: CASSARLAVFNEQFF.

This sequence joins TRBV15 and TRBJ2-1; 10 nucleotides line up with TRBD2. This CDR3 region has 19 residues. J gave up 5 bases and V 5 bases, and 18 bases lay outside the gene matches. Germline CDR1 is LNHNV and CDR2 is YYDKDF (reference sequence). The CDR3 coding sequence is TGTGCCACCAGCTCCCCGTGGCCAGGCCAAGGACTAGCGGACAATGAGCAGTTCTTC. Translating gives CATSSPWPGQGLADNEQFF. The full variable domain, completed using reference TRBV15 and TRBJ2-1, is DAMVIQNPRYQVTQFGKPVTLSCSQTLNHNVMYWYQQKSSQAPKLLFHYYDKDFNNEADTPDNFQSRRPNTSFCFLDIRSPGLGDTAMYLCATSSPWPGQGLADNEQFFGPGTRLTVL.

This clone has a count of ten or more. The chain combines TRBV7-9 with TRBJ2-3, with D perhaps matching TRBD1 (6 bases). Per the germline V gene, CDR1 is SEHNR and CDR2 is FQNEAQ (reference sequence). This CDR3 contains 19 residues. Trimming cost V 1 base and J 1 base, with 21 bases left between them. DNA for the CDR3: TGTGCCAGCAGCTTAGGGCAGGGGATCTTCGGCCTGGGCACAGATACGCAGTATTTT. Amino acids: CASSLGQGIFGLGTDTQYF.

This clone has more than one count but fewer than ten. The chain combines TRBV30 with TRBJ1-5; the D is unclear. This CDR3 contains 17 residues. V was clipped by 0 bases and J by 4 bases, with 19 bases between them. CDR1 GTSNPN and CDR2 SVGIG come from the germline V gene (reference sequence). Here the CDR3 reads CAWSVNRPARGNQPQHF. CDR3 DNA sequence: TGTGCCTGGAGTGTAAATAGACCCGCAAGAGGGAATCAGCCCCAGCATTTT. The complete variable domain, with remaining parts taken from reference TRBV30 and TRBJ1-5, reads SQTIHQWPATLVQPVGSPLSLECTVEGTSNPNLYWYRQAAGRGLQLLFYSVGIGQISSEVPQNLSASRPQDRQFILSSKKLLLSDSGFYLCAWSVNRPARGNQPQHFGDGTRLSIL.

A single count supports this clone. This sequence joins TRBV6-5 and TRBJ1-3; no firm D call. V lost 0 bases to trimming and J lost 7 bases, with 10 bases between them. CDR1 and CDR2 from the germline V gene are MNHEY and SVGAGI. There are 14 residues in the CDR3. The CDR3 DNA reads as TGTGCCAGCAGTTACTCAGTATCCAGGAACACCATATATTTT. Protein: CASSYSVSRNTIYF.

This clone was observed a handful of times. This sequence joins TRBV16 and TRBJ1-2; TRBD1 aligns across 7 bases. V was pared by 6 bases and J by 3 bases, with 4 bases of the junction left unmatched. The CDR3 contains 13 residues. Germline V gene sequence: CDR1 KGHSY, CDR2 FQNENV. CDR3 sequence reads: CASSRGTDYGYTF. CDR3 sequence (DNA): TGTGCCAGCAGTCGCGGGACAGACTATGGCTACACCTTC.

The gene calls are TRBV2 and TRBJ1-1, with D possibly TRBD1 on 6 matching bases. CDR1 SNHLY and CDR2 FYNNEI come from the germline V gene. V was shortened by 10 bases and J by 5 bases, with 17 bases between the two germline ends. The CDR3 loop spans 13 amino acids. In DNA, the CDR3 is TGTGCCACCATGGGGCAGGGGCTTACTGAAGCTTTCTTT. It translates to CATMGQGLTEAFF.

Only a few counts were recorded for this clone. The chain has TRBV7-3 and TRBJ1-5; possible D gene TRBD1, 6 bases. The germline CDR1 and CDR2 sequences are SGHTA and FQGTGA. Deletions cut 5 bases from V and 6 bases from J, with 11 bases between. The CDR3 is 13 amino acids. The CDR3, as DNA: TGTGCCAGCAGCCTCTCAGGGGCTCAGCCCCAGCATTTT. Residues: CASSLSGAQPQHF.

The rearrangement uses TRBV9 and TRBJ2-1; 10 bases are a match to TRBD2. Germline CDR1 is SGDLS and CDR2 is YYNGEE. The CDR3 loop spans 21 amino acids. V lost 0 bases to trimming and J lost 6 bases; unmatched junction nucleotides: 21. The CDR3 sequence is CASSVGAAGGLGLGFFNEQFF. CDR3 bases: TGTGCCAGCAGCGTAGGGGCAGCGGGAGGGCTAGGGCTAGGTTTTTTCAATGAGCAGTTCTTC. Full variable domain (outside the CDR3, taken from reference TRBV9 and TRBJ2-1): DSGVTQTPKHLITATGQRVTLRCSPRSGDLSVYWYQQSLDQGLQFLIQYYNGEERAKGNILERFSAQQFPDLHSELNLSSLELGDSALYFCASSVGAAGGLGLGFFNEQFFGPGTRLTVL.

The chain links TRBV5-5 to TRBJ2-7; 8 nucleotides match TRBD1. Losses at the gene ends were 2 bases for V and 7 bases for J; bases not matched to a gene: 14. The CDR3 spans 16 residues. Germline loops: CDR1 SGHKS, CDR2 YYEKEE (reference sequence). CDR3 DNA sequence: TGTGCCAGCAGCTTAGGGACAGGCGACGTTAGAGGGGAGCAGTACTTC. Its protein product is CASSLGTGDVRGEQYF.

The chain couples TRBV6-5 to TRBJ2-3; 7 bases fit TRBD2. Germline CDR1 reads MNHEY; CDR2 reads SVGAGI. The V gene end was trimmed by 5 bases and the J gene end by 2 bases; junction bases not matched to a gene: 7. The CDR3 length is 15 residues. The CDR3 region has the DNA TGTGCCAGCAGTCCCGGACTAGTTTTCACAGATACGCAGTATTTT. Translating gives CASSPGLVFTDTQYF.

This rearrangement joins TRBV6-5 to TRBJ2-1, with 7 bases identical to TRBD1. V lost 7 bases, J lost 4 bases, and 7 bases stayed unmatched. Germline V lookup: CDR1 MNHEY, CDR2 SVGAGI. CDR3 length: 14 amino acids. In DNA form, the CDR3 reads TGTGCCAGCACTCCGGACAGGCTATACAATGAGCAGTTCTTC. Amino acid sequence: CASTPDRLYNEQFF.

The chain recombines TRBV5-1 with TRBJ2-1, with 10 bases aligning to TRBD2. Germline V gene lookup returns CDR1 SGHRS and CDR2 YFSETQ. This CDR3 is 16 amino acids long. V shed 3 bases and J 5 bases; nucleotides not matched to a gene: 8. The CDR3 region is CASSSTLAGLNNEQFF. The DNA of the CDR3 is TGCGCCAGCAGCTCGACACTAGCGGGACTAAACAATGAGCAGTTCTTC.

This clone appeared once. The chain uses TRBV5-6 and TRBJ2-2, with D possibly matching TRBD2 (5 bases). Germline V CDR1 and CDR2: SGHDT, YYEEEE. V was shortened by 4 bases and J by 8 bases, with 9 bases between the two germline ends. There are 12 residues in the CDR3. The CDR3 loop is CASSRGWGELFF. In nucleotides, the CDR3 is TGTGCCAGCAGCCGGGGATGGGGGGAGCTGTTTTTT.